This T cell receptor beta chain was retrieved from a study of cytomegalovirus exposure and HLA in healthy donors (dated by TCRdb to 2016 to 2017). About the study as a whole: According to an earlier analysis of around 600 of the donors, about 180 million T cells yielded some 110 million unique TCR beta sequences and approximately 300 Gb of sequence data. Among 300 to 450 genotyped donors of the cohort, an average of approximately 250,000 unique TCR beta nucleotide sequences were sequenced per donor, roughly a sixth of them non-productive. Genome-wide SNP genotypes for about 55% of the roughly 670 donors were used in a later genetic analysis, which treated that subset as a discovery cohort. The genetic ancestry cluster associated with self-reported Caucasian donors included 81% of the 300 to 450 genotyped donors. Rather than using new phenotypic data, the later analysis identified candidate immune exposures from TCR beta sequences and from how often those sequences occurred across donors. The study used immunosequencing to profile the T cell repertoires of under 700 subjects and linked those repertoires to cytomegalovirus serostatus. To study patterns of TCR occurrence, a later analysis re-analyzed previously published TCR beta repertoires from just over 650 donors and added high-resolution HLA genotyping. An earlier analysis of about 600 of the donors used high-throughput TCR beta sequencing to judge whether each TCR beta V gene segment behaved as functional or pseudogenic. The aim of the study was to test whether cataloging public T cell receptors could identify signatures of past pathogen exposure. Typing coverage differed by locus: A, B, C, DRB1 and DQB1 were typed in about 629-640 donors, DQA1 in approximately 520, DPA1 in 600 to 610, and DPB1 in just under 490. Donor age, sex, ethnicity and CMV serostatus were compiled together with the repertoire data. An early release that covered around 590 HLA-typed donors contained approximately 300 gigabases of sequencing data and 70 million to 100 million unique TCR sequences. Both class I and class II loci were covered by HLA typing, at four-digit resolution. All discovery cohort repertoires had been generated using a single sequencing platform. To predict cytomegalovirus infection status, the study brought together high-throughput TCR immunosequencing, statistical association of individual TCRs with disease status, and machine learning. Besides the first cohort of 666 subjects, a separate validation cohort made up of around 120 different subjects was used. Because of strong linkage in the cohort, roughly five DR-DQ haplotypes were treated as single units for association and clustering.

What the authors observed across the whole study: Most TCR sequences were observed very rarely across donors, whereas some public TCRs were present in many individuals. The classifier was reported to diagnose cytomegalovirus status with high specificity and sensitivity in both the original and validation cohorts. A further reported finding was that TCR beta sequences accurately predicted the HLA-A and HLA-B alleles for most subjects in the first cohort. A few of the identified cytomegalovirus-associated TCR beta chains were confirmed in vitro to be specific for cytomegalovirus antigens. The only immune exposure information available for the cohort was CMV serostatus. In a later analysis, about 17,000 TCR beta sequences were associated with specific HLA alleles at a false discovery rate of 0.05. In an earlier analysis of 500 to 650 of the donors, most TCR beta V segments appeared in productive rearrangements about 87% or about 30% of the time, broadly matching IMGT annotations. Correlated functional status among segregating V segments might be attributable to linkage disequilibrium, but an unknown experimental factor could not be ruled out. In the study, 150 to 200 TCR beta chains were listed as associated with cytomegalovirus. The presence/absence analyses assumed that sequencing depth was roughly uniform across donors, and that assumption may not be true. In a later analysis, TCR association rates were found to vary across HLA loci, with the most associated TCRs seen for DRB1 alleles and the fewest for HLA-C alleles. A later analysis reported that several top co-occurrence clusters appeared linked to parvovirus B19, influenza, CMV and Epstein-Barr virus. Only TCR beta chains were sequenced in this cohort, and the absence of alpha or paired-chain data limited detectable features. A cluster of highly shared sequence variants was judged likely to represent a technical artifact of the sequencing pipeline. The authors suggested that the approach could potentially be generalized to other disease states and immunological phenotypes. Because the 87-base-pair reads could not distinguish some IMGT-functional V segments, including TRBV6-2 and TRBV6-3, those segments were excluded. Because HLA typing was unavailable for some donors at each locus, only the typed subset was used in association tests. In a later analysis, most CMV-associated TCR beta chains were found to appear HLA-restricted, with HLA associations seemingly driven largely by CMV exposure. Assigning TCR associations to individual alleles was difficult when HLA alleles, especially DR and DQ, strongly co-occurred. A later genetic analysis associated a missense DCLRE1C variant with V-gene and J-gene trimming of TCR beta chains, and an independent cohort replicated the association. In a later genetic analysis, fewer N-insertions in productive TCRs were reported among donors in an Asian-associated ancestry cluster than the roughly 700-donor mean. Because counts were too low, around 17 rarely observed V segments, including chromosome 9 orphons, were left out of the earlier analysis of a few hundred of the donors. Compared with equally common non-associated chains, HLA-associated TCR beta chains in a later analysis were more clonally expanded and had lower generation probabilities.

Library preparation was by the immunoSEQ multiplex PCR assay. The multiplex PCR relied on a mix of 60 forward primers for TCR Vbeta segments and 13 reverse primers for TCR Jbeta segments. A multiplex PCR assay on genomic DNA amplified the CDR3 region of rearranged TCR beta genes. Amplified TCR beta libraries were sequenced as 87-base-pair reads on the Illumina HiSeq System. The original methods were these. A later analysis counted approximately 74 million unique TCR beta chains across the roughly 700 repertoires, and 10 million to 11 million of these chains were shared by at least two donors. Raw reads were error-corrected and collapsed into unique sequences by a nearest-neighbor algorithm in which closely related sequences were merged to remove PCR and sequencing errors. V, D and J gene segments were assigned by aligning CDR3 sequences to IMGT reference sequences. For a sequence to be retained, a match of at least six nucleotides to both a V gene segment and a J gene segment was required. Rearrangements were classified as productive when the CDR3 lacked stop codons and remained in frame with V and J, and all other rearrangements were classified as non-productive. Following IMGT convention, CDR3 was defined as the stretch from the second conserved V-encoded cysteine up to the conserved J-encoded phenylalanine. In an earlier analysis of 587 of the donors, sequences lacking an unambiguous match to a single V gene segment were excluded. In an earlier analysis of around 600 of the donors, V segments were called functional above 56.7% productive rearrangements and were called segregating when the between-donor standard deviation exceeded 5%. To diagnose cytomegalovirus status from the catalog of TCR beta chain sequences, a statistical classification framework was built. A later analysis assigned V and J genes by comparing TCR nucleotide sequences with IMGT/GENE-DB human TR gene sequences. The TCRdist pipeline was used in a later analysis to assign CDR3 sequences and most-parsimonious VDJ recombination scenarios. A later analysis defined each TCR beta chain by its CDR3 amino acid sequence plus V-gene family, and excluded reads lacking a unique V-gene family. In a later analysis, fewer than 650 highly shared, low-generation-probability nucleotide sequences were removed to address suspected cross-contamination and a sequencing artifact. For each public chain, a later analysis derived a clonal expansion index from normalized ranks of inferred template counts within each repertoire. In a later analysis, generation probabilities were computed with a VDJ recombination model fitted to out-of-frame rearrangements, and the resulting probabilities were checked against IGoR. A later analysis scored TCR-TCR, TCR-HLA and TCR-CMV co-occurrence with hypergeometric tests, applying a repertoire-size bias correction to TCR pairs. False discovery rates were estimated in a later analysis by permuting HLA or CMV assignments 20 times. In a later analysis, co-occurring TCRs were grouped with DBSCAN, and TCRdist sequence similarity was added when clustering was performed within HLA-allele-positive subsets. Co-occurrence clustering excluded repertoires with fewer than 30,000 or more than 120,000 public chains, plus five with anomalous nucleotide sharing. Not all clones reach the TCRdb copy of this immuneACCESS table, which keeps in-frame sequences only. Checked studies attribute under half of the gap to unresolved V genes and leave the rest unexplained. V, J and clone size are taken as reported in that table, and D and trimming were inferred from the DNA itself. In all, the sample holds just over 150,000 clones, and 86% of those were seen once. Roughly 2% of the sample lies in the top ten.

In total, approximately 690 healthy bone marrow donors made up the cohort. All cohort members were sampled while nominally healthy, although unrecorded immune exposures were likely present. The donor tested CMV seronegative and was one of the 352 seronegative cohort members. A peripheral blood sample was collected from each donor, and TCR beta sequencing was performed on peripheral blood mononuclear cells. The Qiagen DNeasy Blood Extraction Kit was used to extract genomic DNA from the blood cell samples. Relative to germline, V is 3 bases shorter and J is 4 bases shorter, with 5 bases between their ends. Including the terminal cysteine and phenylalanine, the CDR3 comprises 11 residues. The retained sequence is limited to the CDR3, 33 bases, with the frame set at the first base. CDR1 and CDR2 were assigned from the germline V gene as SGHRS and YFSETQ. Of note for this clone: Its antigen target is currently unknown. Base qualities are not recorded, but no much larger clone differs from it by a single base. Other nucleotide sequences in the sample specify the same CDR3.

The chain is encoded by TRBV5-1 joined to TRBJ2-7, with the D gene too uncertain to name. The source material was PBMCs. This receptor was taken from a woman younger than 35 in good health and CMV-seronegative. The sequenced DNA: TGCGCCAGCAGCTCGTCTTACGAGCAGTACTTC. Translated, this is CASSSSYEQYF.